This TCR beta chain was recovered during a study of T-cell memory formation after mild COVID-19 (dated by TCRdb to the early 2020s). Background on the whole study: Most TCR sequence clusters were specific to one of the two donors. In a couple of donors, T-cell clones that expanded and contracted after mild COVID-19 were tracked by sequencing TCRalpha and TCRbeta repertoires over time. Two young, previously healthy adult volunteers made up the cohort, one male and one female.

The full study reports these points: Only two mild cases were covered by the study, and larger cohorts that include severe cases with pre-infection samples were considered necessary. Contracting CD4+ clones were located mainly in the CM and EM memory subsets, whereas CD8+ clones were found to be enriched in EMRA. The second-wave clones that peaked on day 37 were not confirmed to be SARS-CoV-2 specific. Some responding clones were found in pre-infection memory, which suggests that pre-existing cross-reactive memory T cells took part in the SARS-CoV-2 response. Clones contracting from day 15 to 85 had balanced CD4/CD8 phenotypes, while a second wave expanding from day 15 to 37 was biased towards CD4+.

The data were produced on an Illumina NovaSeq 6000. TCRalpha and TCRbeta cDNA libraries were built by 5'RACE with constant-segment primers, adding sample barcodes and unique molecular identifiers. Trizol reagent was used to extract RNA from every sample. The libraries were amplified in two PCR steps, and the second step added a second sample barcode and Illumina TruSeq adapters. Libraries were sequenced on an Illumina NovaSeq with 2 x 150 bp paired-end reads. The paper's processing steps were these. Reads were demultiplexed and collapsed into UMI-guided consensus sequences with migec v1.2.7. Using mixcr v2.1.11, UMI consensuses were aligned to TRA and TRB V and J templates and then assembled into clonotypes. Expanded or contracted clonotypes were those called significant by both edgeR and NoisET, with noise models trained on biological replicates. For edgeR calls, a false discovery rate-adjusted p below 0.01 and a log2 fold-change threshold of 1 were applied. PCA with hierarchical clustering of max-normalized trajectories of the 1000 most abundant clonotypes was used as exploratory dynamics analysis. Each responding clone was given a CD4 or CD8 phenotype based on the CD4+ and CD8+ repertoires, which had been sequenced separately. TCRdb's own reprocessing of the public reads used fastp at Q25 and MiXCR and kept productive beta chains. When rows share a CDR3 protein, they turn into one entry using the most common DNA and genes. TCRdb's processing, not the authors' own work, is the source of the V and J calls. The sample table shows about 110,000 distinct CDR3 sequences, and about 20% are seen once. The ten largest clones take up under 50% of the sample.

PBMCs were isolated by Ficoll-Paque density gradient centrifugation. Points on this clonotype: The clone's antigen remains unknown. Base qualities are not recorded, but no much larger clone differs from it by a single base.

Looking up the germline V gene yields CDR1 SGHTA and CDR2 FQGTGA. V is cut back by 4 bases and J by 8 bases, with 14 bases in the junction unmatched. Spanning cysteine to phenylalanine, the CDR3 consists of 16 amino acids. Only the CDR3 part of the read is kept: 48 bases, read in frame from the first base. The sequencing input was PBMCs or a T cell subset sorted from them (not recorded which). The clonotype comes from a man younger than 35 who had mild COVID-19 (a few samples of this study predate the infection). The sample titles of this study are shuffled in the database, so cell type and time point are left out; the donor was told from shared clones. The rearranged segments are TRBV7-3 and TRBJ2-1; 7 central bases correspond to TRBD2. The CDR3 in this case is CASSSPGTTRHHEQFF. The nucleotide sequence is given as TGTGCCAGCAGCTCACCCGGGACTACCCGGCACCATGAGCAGTTCTTC.